The source of this T cell receptor beta chain is a study of blood T cell repertoires in COVID-19. Study details: The United States, Italy and Spain provided the acute and convalescent COVID-19 samples. In each case, the material was cDNA or gDNA derived from T cells, B-cell-depleted T cells, or PBMCs.

Cohorts were based on clinical histories the participants reported. Germline lookup yields CDR1 LGHDT and CDR2 YNNKEL (reference sequence). With 1 base clipped from V and 2 bases from J, the junction kept 2 bases outside the gene matches. There are 14 residues in the CDR3. Profiled with immunoSEQ multiplex PCR; TCRdb holds only in-frame clones, not every one. The repertoire consists of roughly 300,000 clones, with nearly 90% occurring once and the leading ten covering less than 6%. The source is a woman aged 30 to 39 who had recovered from COVID-19. Specimen: PBMCs or T cells enriched from blood (not recorded which). The chain has TRBV3-1 (or the pseudogene TRBV3-2) and TRBJ2-7, with 7 bases fitting TRBD1. The CDR3 DNA reads as TGTGCCAGCAGCCAAGGGACAGGACCCTACGAGCAGTACTTC. It specifies CASSQGTGPYEQYF.